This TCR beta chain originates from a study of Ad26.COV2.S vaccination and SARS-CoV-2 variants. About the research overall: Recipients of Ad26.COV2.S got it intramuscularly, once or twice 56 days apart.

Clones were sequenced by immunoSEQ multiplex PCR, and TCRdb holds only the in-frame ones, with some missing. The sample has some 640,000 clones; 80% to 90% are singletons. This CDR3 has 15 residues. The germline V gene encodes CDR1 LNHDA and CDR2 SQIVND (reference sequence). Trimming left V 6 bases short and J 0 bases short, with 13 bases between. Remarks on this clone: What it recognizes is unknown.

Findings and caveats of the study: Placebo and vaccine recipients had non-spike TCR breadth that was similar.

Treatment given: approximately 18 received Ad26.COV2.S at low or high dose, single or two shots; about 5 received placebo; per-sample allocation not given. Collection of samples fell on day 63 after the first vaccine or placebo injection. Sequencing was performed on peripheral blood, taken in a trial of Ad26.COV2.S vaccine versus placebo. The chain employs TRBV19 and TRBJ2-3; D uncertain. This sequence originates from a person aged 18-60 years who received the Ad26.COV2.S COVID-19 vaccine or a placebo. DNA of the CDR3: TGTGCCAGTAGCCTAAGGTCGGTTAGCACAGATACGCAGTATTTT. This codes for CASSLRSVSTDTQYF.